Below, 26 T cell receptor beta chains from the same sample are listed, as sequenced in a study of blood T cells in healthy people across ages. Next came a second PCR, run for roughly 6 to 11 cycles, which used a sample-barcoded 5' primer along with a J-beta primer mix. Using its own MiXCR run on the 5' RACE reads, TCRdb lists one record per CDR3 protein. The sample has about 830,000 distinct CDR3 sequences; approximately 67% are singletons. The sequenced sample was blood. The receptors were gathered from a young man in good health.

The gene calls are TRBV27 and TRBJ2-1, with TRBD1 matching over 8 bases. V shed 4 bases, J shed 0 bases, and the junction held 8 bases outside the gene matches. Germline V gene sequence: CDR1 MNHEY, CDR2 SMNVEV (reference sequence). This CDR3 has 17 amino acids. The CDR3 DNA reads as TGTGCCAGCAGTTCCGTTCGGGACAGGAGCTCCTACAATGAGCAGTTCTTC. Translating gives CASSSVRDRSSYNEQFF.

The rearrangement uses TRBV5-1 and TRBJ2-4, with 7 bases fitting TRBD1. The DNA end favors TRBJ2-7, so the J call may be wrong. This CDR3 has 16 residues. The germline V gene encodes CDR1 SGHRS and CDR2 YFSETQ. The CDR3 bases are TGCGCCAGCAGCGATCGCCTCCGACAGGGTATCTACGAGCAGTACTTC. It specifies CASSDRLRQGIYEQYF.

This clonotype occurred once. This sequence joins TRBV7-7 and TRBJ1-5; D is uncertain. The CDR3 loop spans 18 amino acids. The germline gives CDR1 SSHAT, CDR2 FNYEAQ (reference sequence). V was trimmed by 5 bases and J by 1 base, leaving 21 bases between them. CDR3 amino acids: CASSPRGQGRNSNQPQHF. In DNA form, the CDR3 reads TGTGCCAGCAGCCCACGTGGGCAAGGAAGGAACAGCAATCAGCCCCAGCATTTT. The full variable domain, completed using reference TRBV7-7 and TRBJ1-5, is GAGVSQSPRYKVTKRGQDVTLRCDPISSHATLYWYQQALGQGPEFLTYFNYEAQPDKSGLPSDRFSAERPEGSISTLTIQRTEQRDSAMYRCASSPRGQGRNSNQPQHFGDGTRLSIL.

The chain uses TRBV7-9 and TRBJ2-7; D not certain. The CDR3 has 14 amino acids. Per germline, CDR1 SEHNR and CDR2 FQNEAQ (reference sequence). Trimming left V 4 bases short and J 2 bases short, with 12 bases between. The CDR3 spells CASSSMDVTYEQYF. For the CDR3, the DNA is TGTGCCAGCAGCTCGATGGACGTCACCTACGAGCAGTACTTC.

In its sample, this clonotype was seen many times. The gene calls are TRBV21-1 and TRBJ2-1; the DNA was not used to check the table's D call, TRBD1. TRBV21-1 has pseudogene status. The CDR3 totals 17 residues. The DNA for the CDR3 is TGTGCCAGCAGCAAAGCGAGAACCAGGGAAAACTACAATGAGCAGTTCTTC. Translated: CASSKARTRENYNEQFF.

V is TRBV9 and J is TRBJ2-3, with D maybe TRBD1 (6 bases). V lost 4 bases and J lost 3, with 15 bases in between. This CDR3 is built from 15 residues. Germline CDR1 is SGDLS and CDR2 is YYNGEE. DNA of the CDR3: TGTGCCAGCAGCCCCCGACAGGAGAGAACAGATACGCAGTATTTT. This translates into CASSPRQERTDTQYF.

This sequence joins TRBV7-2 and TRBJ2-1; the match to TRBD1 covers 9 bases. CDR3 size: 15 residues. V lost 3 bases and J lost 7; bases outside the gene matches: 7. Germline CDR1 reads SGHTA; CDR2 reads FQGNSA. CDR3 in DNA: TGTGCCAGCAGCTTCCGCCCCGGGACAGGGAATGAGCAGTTCTTC. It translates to CASSFRPGTGNEQFF.

Here the CDR3 reads CSAGLYGQEGYEQYF. CDR3 DNA sequence: TGCAGCGCGGGACTATACGGGCAGGAGGGATACGAGCAGTACTTC. V and J are TRBV29-1 and TRBJ2-7, with TRBD2 identical over 7 bases. The CDR3 loop spans 15 amino acids. V lost 7 bases, J lost 4 bases, and 16 bases stayed unmatched. Germline CDR1 is SQVTM and CDR2 is ANQGSEA.

The CDR3 is CASSSGPYATGELFF. CDR3 DNA sequence: TGTGCCAGCAGTTCTGGGCCCTATGCTACGGGGGAGCTGTTTTTT. The rearrangement links TRBV11-2 to TRBJ2-2; D is uncertain. Germline V gene sequence: CDR1 SGHAT, CDR2 FQNNGV. Trimming took 6 bases from V and 8 from J, leaving 19 bases between them. The CDR3 sequence is 15 residues long.

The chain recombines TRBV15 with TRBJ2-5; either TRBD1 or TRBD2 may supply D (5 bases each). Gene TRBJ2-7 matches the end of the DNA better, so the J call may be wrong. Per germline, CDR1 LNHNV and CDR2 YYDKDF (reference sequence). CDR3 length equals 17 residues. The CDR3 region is CATSRSARASGRYEQYF. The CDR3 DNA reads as TGTGCCACCAGCAGATCCGCCAGGGCCTCGGGGAGATACGAGCAGTACTTC.

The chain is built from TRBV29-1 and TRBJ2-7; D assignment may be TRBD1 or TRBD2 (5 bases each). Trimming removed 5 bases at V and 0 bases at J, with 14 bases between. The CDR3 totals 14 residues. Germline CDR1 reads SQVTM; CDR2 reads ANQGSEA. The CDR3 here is CSVTAAGSSYEQYF. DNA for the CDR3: TGCAGCGTTACTGCAGCAGGGAGCTCCTACGAGCAGTACTTC.

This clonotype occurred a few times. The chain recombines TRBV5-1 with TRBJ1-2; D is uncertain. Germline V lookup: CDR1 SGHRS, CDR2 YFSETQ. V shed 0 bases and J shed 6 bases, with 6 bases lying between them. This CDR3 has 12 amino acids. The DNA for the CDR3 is TGCGCCAGCAGCTTGGAAAGCCATGGCTACACCTTC. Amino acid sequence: CASSLESHGYTF.

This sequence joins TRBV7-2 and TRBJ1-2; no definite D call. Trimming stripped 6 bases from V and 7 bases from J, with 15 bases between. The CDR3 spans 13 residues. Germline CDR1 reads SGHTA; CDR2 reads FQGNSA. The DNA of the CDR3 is TGTGCCAGCAGGATAGAGGTTCCAGCTGGCTACACCTTC. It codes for CASRIEVPAGYTF.

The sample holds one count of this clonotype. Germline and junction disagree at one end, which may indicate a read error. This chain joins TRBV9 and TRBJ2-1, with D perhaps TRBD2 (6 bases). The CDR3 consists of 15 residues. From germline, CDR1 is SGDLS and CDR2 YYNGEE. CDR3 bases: TGTGCCAACAGCCTAAGGGGACTGCAAAACAATGAGCAGTTCTTC. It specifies CANSLRGLQNNEQFF. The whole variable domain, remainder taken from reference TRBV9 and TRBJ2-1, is DSGVTQTPKHLITATGQRVTLRCSPRSGDLSVYWYQQSLDQGLQFLIQYYNGEERAKGNILERFSAQQFPDLHSELNLSSLELGDSALYFCANSLRGLQNNEQFFGPGTRLTVL.

This CDR3 reads CASSVGTGDYEQYF. The CDR3 DNA sequence: TGTGCCAGCAGCGTCGGGACAGGGGACTACGAGCAGTACTTC. The chain uses TRBV9 and TRBJ2-7; 10 nucleotides align to TRBD1. The CDR3 contains 14 residues. Per germline, CDR1 SGDLS and CDR2 YYNGEE. V lost 2 bases and J lost 3; bases outside the gene matches: 2. Complete variable domain (other parts from reference TRBV9 and TRBJ2-7): DSGVTQTPKHLITATGQRVTLRCSPRSGDLSVYWYQQSLDQGLQFLIQYYNGEERAKGNILERFSAQQFPDLHSELNLSSLELGDSALYFCASSVGTGDYEQYFGPGTRLTVT.

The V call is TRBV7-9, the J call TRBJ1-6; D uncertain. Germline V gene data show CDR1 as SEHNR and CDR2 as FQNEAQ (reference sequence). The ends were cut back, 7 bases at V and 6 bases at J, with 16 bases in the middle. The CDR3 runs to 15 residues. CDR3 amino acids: CASTISGRVNSPLHF. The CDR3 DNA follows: TGTGCCAGCACTATCAGCGGGAGGGTTAATTCACCCCTCCACTTT.

The CDR3: CATSRDLGGGIETQYF. The CDR3 DNA reads as TGTGCCACCAGCAGAGATCTTGGGGGGGGGATTGAGACCCAGTACTTC. The rearrangement joins TRBV15 to TRBJ2-5, with 7 bases aligning to TRBD2. V lost 0 bases to trimming and J lost 5 bases; unmatched junction nucleotides: 9. The germline gives CDR1 LNHNV, CDR2 YYDKDF (reference sequence). The CDR3 covers 16 residues.

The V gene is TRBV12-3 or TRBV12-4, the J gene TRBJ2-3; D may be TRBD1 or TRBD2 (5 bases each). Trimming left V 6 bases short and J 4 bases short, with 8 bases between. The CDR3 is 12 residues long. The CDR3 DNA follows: TGTGCCAGCAGATTGGGACCAGATACGCAGTATTTT. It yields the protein CASRLGPDTQYF.

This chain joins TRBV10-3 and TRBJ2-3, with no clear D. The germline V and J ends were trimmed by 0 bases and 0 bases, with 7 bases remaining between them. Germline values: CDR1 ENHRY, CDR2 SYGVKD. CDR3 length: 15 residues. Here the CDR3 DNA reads TGTGCCATCAGTGAGTCGACACCTAGCACAGATACGCAGTATTTT. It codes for CAISESTPSTDTQYF.

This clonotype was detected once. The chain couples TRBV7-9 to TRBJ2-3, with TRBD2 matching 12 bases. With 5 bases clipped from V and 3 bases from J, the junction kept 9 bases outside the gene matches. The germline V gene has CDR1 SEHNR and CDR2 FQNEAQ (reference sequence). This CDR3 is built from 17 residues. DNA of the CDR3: TGTGCCAGCAGCACCACCGGACTAGCGGGGACTACAGATACGCAGTATTTT. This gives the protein CASSTTGLAGTTDTQYF. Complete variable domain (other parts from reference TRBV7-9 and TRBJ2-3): DTGVSQNPRHKITKRGQNVTFRCDPISEHNRLYWYRQTLGQGPEFLTYFQNEAQLEKSRLLSDRFSAERPKGSFSTLEIQRTEQGDSAMYLCASSTTGLAGTTDTQYFGPGTRLTVL.

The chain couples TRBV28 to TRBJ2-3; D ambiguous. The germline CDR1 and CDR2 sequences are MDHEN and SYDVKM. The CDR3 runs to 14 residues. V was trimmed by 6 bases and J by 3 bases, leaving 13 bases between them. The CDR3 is CASRRIGRTDTQYF. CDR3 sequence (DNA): TGTGCCAGCAGACGAATCGGACGAACAGATACGCAGTATTTT.

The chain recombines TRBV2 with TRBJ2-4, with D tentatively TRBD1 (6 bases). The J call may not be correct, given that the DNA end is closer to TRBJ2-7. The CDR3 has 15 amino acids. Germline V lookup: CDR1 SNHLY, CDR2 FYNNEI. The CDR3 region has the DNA TGTGCCAGCAGACCTCCGGGACAACGGGCCTACGAGCAGTACTTC. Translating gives CASRPPGQRAYEQYF.

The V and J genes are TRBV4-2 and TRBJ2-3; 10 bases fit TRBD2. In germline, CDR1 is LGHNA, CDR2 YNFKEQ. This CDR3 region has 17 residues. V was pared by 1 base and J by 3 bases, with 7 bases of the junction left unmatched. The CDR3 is CASSQAPSGGVTDTQYF. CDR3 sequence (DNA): TGTGCCAGCAGCCAAGCCCCAAGCGGGGGGGTTACAGATACGCAGTATTTT.

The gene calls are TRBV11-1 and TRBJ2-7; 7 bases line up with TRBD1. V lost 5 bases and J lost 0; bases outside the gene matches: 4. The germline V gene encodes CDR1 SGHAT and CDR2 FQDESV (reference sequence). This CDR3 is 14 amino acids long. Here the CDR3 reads CASSGQAPSYEQYF. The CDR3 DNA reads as TGTGCCAGCAGCGGACAGGCCCCCTCCTACGAGCAGTACTTC.

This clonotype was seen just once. CDR3 region: CASSPGGQFF. CDR3 sequence (DNA): TGTGCCAGCAGCCCCGGTGGGCAGTTCTTC. V usage is TRBV14 and J usage is TRBJ2-1; D gene ambiguous. The V end lost 4 bases, the J end lost 12 bases, and 7 bases lay between the germline ends. Germline V gene lookup returns CDR1 SGHDN and CDR2 FVKESK. CDR3 length: 10 residues. Drawing the rest from reference TRBV14 and TRBJ2-1, the complete variable domain is EAGVTQFPSHSVIEKGQTVTLRCDPISGHDNLYWYRRVMGKEIKFLLHFVKESKQDESGMPNNRFLAERTGGTYSTLKVQPAELEDSGVYFCASSPGGQFFGPGTRLTVL.

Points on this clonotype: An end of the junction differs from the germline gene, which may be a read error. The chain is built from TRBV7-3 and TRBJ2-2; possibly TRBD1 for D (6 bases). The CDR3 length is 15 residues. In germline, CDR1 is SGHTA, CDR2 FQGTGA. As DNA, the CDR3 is TGTGCCAGCAGCTTTGGGACAACGAACCCCGGGGAGCTGTTTTTT. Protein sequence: CASSFGTTNPGELFF.